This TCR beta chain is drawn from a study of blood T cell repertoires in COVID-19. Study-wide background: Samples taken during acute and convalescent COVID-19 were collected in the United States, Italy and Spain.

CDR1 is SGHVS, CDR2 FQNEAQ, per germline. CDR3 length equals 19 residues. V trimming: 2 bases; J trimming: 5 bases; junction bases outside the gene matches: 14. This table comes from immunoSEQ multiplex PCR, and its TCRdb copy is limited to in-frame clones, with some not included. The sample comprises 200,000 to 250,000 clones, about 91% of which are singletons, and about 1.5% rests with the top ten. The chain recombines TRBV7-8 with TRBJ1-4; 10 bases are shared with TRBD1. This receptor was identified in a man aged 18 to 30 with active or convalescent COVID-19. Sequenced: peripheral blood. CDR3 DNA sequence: TGTGCCAGCAGCTTAAGAGGGACAGGGGTTAAGTGGGGAAATGAAAAACTGTTTTTT. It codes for CASSLRGTGVKWGNEKLFF.